The 23 T cell receptor beta chains below come from one sample, sequenced in a study of blood T cell repertoires in COVID-19. Profiling relied on immunoSEQ multiplex PCR, and the TCRdb table lists in-frame clones only, not all of them. The table has about 480,000 clones, roughly 88% seen once; the top ten hold 1.8%. Sequences were obtained from PBMCs or T cells enriched from blood (not recorded which). Every receptor here comes from a woman between 35 and 50 years old who had recovered from COVID-19.

This chain links TRBV5-4 with TRBJ2-3, with D possibly TRBD2 on 6 matching bases. V lost 0 bases and J 0 bases, leaving 8 bases between the germline ends. Germline V CDR1 and CDR2: SGHNT, YYREEE (reference sequence). The CDR3 is 15 amino acids. This CDR3 reads CASSLGGISTDTQYF. The CDR3 coding sequence is TGTGCCAGCAGCTTGGGCGGGATAAGCACAGATACGCAGTATTTT.

The CDR3 protein is CASSTQGGGELFF. The CDR3, as DNA: TGTGCCAGCAGCACTCAGGGTGGCGGGGAGCTGTTTTTT. This chain links TRBV7-2 with TRBJ2-2, with D possibly being TRBD1 (5 bases). Germline CDR1 and CDR2: SGHTA and FQGNSA. The CDR3 is 13 amino acids. V lost 5 bases to trimming and J lost 7 bases, with 11 bases between them.

V is TRBV19 and J is TRBJ1-4, with D tentatively TRBD1 (6 bases). This CDR3 contains 14 residues. Germline-derived CDR1 and CDR2 are LNHDA and SQIVND (reference sequence). The V end was cut by 10 bases, the J end by 8 bases, with 20 bases between. CDR3 sequence: CATQRAGGGEKLFF. CDR3 in DNA: TGTGCCACTCAGCGAGCGGGGGGCGGCGAAAAACTGTTTTTT.

The chain couples TRBV19 to TRBJ1-5; 7 bases are a match to TRBD1. After removal of 6 bases from V and 2 bases from J, the junction contained 7 bases not matched to a gene. The CDR3 is 15 amino acids. CDR1 LNHDA and CDR2 SQIVND come from the germline V gene (reference sequence). CDR3 sequence: CASSLTGWGNQPQHF. The CDR3 coding sequence is TGTGCCAGTAGCCTGACAGGGTGGGGCAATCAGCCCCAGCATTTT.

A few counts support this clone. V usage is TRBV4-2 and J usage is TRBJ1-1; D not certain. The CDR3 runs 15 residues. Trimming removed 4 bases from V and 1 base from J, with 13 bases in between. Germline CDR1 and CDR2: LGHNA and YNFKEQ. The CDR3: CASSPLTNGNTEAFF. The CDR3 coding sequence is TGTGCCAGCAGCCCGCTAACGAATGGGAACACTGAAGCTTTCTTT.

This clone was picked up a small number of times. The V call is TRBV5-4, the J call TRBJ1-6, with a possible D match to TRBD1 (5 bases). This CDR3 comprises 17 residues. Germline assignment: CDR1 SGHNT and CDR2 YYREEE (reference sequence). Trimming shortened V by 0 bases and J by 8 bases, and 18 bases separated the two germline ends. CDR3: CASSLGFGGEKYSPLHF. As DNA, the CDR3 is TGTGCCAGCAGCTTGGGGTTCGGGGGAGAAAAATATTCACCCCTCCACTTT.

The gene calls are TRBV6-2 or TRBV6-3 and TRBJ1-1; 9 bases agree with TRBD1. Germline V gene sequence: CDR1 MNHEY, CDR2 SVGEGT. CDR3 length equals 15 residues. Losses at the gene ends were 2 bases for V and 10 bases for J; bases not matched to a gene: 11. CDR3 sequence (DNA): TGTGCCAGCAGTTACGCCACAGGGGGCATAGTCGGAGCTTTCTTT. Its protein is CASSYATGGIVGAFF.

CDR3 nucleotides: TGTGCCAGTACTCCGGGACAGGGAATGAGAGGGAGCAATCAGCCCCAGCATTTT. Protein sequence: CASTPGQGMRGSNQPQHF. The chain combines TRBV19 with TRBJ1-5; 9 bases align to TRBD1. The length of the CDR3 is 18 residues. V lost 7 bases, J lost 1 base, and 14 bases stayed unmatched. Germline CDR1 LNHDA, CDR2 SQIVND (reference sequence).

The V call is TRBV7-2, the J call TRBJ2-3; D gene ambiguous. CDR3 size: 13 residues. Trimming removed 1 base from V and 6 bases from J, with 8 bases in between. Germline CDR1 is SGHTA and CDR2 is FQGNSA. CDR3: CASSLVPGDTQYF. The CDR3 DNA is TGTGCCAGCAGCTTAGTTCCAGGCGATACGCAGTATTTT.

The V call is TRBV7-6, the J call TRBJ2-7, with 7 bases identical to TRBD2. The CDR3 covers 15 residues. Germline V gene sequence: CDR1 SGHVS, CDR2 FNYEAQ. V shed 5 bases and J 5 bases; nucleotides not matched to a gene: 12. This CDR3 reads CASSPGGGGTDEQYF. The CDR3 region has the DNA TGTGCCAGCAGCCCCGGTGGGGGGGGAACGGACGAGCAGTACTTC.

The chain is built from TRBV6-5 and TRBJ2-1; TRBD1 might be the D (5 bases). The germline gives CDR1 MNHEY, CDR2 SVGAGI. The CDR3 length is 15 residues. Trimming stripped 6 bases from V and 2 bases from J, with 14 bases between. The CDR3 nucleotides read TGTGCCAGCAGGCCTCCAGGGATCACCTACAATGAGCAGTTCTTC. It translates to CASRPPGITYNEQFF.

The rearrangement joins TRBV11-1 to TRBJ2-1; no clear D gene. The V end lost 5 bases, the J end lost 6 bases, and 14 bases lay between the germline ends. The CDR3 loop spans 14 amino acids. Germline lookup yields CDR1 SGHAT and CDR2 FQDESV (reference sequence). CDR3 sequence (DNA): TGTGCCAGCAGCCCCCCCGGCGGCGGCAATGAGCAGTTCTTC. Translated, it gives CASSPPGGGNEQFF. The full variable domain, in which reference TRBV11-1 and TRBJ2-1 provide the parts outside the CDR3, is EAEVAQSPRYKITEKSQAVAFWCDPISGHATLYWYRQILGQGPELLVQFQDESVVDDSQLPKDRFSAERLKGVDSTLKIQPAELGDSAMYLCASSPPGGGNEQFFGPGTRLTVL.

V and J are TRBV19 and TRBJ1-1, with 9 bases fitting TRBD1. Germline V gene sequence: CDR1 LNHDA, CDR2 SQIVND (reference sequence). J was trimmed by 0 bases and V by 2 bases; bases with no gene match: 7. The CDR3 has 17 amino acids. This CDR3 is CASSITWDRDMNTEAFF. The CDR3 bases are TGTGCCAGTAGTATAACGTGGGACAGGGATATGAACACTGAAGCTTTCTTT. Full variable domain (rest looked up from reference TRBV19 and TRBJ1-1): DGGITQSPKYLFRKEGQNVTLSCEQNLNHDAMYWYRQDPGQGLRLIYYSQIVNDFQKGDIAEGYSVSREKKESFPLTVTSAQKNPTAFYLCASSITWDRDMNTEAFFGQGTRLTVV.

V is TRBV11-2 and J is TRBJ2-3; D gene ambiguous. The V end was cut by 5 bases, the J end by 0 bases, with 9 bases between. The CDR3 runs 14 residues. Germline CDR1 reads SGHAT; CDR2 reads FQNNGV. The CDR3 DNA reads TGTGCCAGCAGCCGACCCGGGAGCACAGATACGCAGTATTTT. Encoded protein: CASSRPGSTDTQYF.

This rearrangement joins TRBV24-1 to TRBJ2-2; D not certain. CDR3 length: 14 residues. CDR1 KGHDR and CDR2 SFDVKD come from the germline V gene. The V and J ends lost 4 bases and 1 base respectively, with 6 bases between them. The CDR3 nucleotides are TGTGCCACCAGTGACTTTCGGAACACCGGGGAGCTGTTTTTT. It specifies CATSDFRNTGELFF.

The rearrangement links TRBV5-4 to TRBJ1-1; a possible D gene is TRBD1 (5 bases). The germline V gene encodes CDR1 SGHNT and CDR2 YYREEE (reference sequence). The V and J ends lost 3 bases and 4 bases respectively, with 13 bases between them. This CDR3 is built from 14 residues. CDR3 nucleotide sequence: TGTGCCAGCAGCTCCGGGGGGGGAGGCACTGAAGCTTTCTTT. Protein product: CASSSGGGGTEAFF.

The V call is TRBV7-2, the J call TRBJ2-3, with D perhaps matching TRBD2 (5 bases). The V and J ends lost 4 bases and 0 bases respectively, with 11 bases between them. The CDR3 runs 15 residues. The germline V gene has CDR1 SGHTA and CDR2 FQGNSA. DNA of the CDR3: TGTGCCAGCAGCTCCGGACCGGGAAGCACAGATACGCAGTATTTT. Its protein is CASSSGPGSTDTQYF.

This rearrangement joins TRBV18 to TRBJ2-7, with 7 nucleotides matching TRBD1. V gave up 3 bases and J gave up 3 bases; unmatched junction bases: 11. The V gene's germline CDR1 is KGHSH and CDR2 LQKENI. The CDR3 has 16 residues. The CDR3, as DNA: TGTGCCAGCTCACCTCTCGGGGACAGAATTGACTACGAGCAGTACTTC. Protein: CASSPLGDRIDYEQYF.

J is TRBJ1-2 and V is TRBV19; possibly TRBD1 for D (5 bases). V lost 7 bases and J lost 5, with 14 bases in between. Germline V gene data show CDR1 as LNHDA and CDR2 as SQIVND (reference sequence). The CDR3 consists of 13 residues. This CDR3 reads CASTAGGGYGYTF. The CDR3 nucleotides read TGTGCCAGTACCGCCGGGGGTGGATATGGCTACACCTTC.

This chain joins TRBV3-1 (or the pseudogene TRBV3-2) and TRBJ2-7, with TRBD2 matching 11 bases. The germline V gene has CDR1 LGHDT and CDR2 YNNKEL (reference sequence). With V trimmed by 3 bases and J by 4 bases, 5 bases remained unmatched. The CDR3 consists of 15 residues. Written as DNA, the CDR3 is TGTGCCAGCAGCCAGGCCGGGACTAGCGGATACGAGCAGTACTTC. This encodes CASSQAGTSGYEQYF.

The chain has TRBV6-5 and TRBJ1-2; D is perhaps TRBD1 (6 bases). The V gene lost 3 bases and the J gene lost 4 bases, with 12 bases spanning the gap. This CDR3 contains 14 residues. Germline CDR1 MNHEY, CDR2 SVGAGI. CDR3 loop: CASSYDRSGYGYTF. CDR3 bases: TGTGCCAGCAGTTATGACAGGTCAGGCTATGGCTACACCTTC.

CDR3 loop: CASSLDRTNYGYTF. The CDR3 DNA is TGTGCCAGCAGCTTGGACAGGACGAACTATGGCTACACCTTC. The chain recombines TRBV7-8 with TRBJ1-2; 7 bases line up with TRBD1. After removal of 3 bases from V and 2 bases from J, the junction contained 3 bases not matched to a gene. Germline CDR1 is SGHVS and CDR2 is FQNEAQ. The CDR3 runs 14 residues.

This rearrangement joins TRBV10-3 to TRBJ2-1; 13 nucleotides align to TRBD2. The CDR3 is made up of 18 amino acids. CDR1 is ENHRY and CDR2 is SYGVKD in the germline V gene. Losses at the gene ends were 11 bases for V and 0 bases for J; bases not matched to a gene: 13. The CDR3 DNA reads TGTGCCGCCCAGACCACTAGCGGGAGGGCCGGCTCCTACAATGAGCAGTTCTTC. This sequence encodes CAAQTTSGRAGSYNEQFF.